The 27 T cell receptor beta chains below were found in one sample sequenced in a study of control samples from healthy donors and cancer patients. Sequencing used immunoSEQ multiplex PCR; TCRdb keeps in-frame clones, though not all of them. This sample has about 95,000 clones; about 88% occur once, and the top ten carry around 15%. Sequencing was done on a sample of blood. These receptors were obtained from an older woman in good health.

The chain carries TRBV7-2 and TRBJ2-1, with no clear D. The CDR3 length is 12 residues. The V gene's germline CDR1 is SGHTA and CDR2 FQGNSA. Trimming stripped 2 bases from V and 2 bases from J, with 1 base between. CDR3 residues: CASSLPYNEQFF. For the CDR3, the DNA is TGTGCCAGCAGCTTACCCTACAATGAGCAGTTCTTC.

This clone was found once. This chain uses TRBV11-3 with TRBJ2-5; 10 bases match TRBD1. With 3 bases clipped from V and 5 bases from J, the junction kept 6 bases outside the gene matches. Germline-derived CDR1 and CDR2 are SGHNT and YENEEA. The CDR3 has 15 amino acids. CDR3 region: CASSFGQGGEETQYF. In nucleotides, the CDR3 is TGTGCCAGCAGCTTTGGACAGGGGGGAGAGGAGACCCAGTACTTC.

CDR3 protein: CASSLSRQGSIGSPLHF. CDR3 DNA sequence: TGTGCCAGCAGCTTATCAAGACAGGGAAGTATAGGCTCACCCCTCCACTTT. The J gene is TRBJ1-6, the V gene TRBV11-2, with 7 bases that match TRBD1. J lost 10 bases, V lost 2 bases, and 14 bases had no gene match. The CDR3 covers 17 residues. Germline CDR1 reads SGHAT; CDR2 reads FQNNGV.

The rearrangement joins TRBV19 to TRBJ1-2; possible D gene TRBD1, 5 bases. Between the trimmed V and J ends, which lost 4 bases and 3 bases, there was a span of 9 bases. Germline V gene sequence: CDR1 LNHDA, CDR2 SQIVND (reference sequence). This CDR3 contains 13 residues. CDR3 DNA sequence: TGTGCCAGTAGTACCGGACACTACTATGGCTACACCTTC. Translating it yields CASSTGHYYGYTF.

The CDR3 spells CASTGTGKTNNSPLHF. The DNA for the CDR3 is TGTGCCAGCACCGGGACAGGGAAAACGAATAATTCACCCCTCCACTTT. V and J are TRBV6-6 and TRBJ1-6; TRBD1 matches at 9 bases. After removal of 7 bases from V and 5 bases from J, the junction contained 9 bases not matched to a gene. Germline assignment: CDR1 MNHNY and CDR2 SVGAGI (reference sequence). CDR3 length: 16 residues.

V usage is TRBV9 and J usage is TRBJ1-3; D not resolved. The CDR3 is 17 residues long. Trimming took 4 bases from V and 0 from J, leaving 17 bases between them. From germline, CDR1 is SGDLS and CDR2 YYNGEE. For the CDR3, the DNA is TGTGCCAGCAGCACCCAGAGACACCAAAGCTCTGGAAACACCATATATTTT. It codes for CASSTQRHQSSGNTIYF.

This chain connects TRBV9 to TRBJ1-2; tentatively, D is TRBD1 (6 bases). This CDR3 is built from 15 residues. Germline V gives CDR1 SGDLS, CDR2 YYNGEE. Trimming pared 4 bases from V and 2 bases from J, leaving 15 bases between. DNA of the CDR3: TGTGCCAGCAGCCCAGCGATAGGGGGGAACTATGGCTACACCTTC. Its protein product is CASSPAIGGNYGYTF.

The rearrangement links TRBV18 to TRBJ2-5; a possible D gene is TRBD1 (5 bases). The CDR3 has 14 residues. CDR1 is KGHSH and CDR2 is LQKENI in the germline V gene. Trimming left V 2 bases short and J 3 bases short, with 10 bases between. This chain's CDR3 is CASSPGATEETQYF. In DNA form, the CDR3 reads TGTGCCAGCTCACCAGGGGCAACAGAAGAGACCCAGTACTTC.

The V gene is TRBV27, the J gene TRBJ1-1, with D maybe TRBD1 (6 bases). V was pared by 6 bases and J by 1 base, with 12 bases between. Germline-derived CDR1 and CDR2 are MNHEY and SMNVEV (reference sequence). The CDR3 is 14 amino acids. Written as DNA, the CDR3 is TGTGCCAGCAGGGCCCCGGACAGGAACACTGAAGCTTTCTTT. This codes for CASRAPDRNTEAFF.

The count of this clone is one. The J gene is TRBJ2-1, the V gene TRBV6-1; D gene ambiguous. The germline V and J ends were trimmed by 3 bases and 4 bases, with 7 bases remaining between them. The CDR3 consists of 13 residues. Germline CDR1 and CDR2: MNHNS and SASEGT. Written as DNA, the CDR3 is TGTGCCAGCAGTGAGGGTCCTTACAATGAGCAGTTCTTC. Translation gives CASSEGPYNEQFF.

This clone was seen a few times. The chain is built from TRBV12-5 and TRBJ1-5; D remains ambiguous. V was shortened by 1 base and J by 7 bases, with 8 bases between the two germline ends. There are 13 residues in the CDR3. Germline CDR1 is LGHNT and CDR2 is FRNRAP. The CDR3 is CASGLDMGQPQHF. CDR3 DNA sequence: TGTGCTAGTGGTTTGGACATGGGCCAGCCCCAGCATTTT.

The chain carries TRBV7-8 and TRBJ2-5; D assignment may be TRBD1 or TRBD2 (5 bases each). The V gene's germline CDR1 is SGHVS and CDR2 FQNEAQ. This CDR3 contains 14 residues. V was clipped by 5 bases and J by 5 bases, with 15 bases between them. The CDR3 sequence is CASSPVGTGETQYF. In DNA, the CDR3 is TGTGCCAGCAGCCCAGTAGGGACGGGGGAGACCCAGTACTTC.

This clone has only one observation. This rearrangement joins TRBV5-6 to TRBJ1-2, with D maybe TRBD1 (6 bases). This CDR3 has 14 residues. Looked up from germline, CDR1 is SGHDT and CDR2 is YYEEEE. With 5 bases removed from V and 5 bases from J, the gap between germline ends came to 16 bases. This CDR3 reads CASSEPPGEYGYTF. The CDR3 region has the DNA TGTGCCAGCAGTGAACCGCCAGGGGAGTATGGCTACACCTTC.

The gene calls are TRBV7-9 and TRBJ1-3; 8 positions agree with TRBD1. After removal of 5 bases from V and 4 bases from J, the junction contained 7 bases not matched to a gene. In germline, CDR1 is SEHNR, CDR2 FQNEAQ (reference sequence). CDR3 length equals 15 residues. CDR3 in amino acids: CASSRDRGAGNTIYF. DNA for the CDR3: TGTGCCAGCAGCCGTGACAGGGGAGCAGGAAACACCATATATTTT.

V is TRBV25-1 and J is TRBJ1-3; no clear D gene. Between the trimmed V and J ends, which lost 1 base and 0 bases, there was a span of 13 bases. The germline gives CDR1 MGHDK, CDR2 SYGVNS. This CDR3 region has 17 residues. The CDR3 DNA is TGTGCCAGCAGTGAATTAAAGTTGGGGTTCTCTGGAAACACCATATATTTT. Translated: CASSELKLGFSGNTIYF.

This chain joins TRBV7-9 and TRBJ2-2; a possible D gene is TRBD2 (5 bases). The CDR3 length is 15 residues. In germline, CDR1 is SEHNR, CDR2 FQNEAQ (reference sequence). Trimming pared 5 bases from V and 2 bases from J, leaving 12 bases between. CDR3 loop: CASSPPGINTGELFF. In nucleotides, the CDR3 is TGTGCCAGCAGCCCGCCCGGGATAAACACCGGGGAGCTGTTTTTT.

The CDR3 reads CASSLTGGRDQPQHF. The DNA for the CDR3 is TGTGCCAGCAGCTTGACAGGGGGCAGGGATCAGCCCCAGCATTTT. The chain is built from TRBV7-3 and TRBJ1-5, with 10 bases lining up with TRBD1. Looked up from germline, CDR1 is SGHTA and CDR2 is FQGTGA. This CDR3 is built from 15 residues. V shed 3 bases, J shed 5 bases, and the junction held 4 bases outside the gene matches.

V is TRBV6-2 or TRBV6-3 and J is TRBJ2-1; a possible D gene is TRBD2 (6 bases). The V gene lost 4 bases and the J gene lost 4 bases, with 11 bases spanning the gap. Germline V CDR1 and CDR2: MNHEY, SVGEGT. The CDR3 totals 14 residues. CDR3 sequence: CASSSPGEYNEQFF. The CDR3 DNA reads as TGTGCCAGCAGTTCCCCGGGGGAATACAATGAGCAGTTCTTC.

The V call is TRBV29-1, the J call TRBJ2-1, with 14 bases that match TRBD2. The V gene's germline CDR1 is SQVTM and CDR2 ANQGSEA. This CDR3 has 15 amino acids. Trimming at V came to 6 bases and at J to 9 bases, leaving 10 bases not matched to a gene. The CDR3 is CSVFGTSGSRGEQFF. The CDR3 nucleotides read TGCAGCGTCTTCGGGACTAGCGGGAGTCGGGGTGAGCAGTTCTTC.

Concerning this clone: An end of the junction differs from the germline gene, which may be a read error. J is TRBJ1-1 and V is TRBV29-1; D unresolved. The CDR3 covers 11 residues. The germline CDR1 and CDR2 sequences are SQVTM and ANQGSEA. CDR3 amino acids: CSVEVNTEAFF. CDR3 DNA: TGCAGCGTAGAAGTAAACACTGAAGCTTTCTTT.

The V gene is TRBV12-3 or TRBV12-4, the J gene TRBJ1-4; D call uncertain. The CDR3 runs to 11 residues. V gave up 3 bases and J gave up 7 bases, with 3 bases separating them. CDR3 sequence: CASSLGEKLFF. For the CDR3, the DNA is TGTGCCAGCAGTTTGGGTGAAAAACTGTTTTTT.

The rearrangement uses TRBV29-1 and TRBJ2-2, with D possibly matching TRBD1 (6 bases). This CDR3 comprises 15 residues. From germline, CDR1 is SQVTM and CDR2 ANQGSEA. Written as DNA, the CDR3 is TGCCGCGGCGCTCCGACAGGAGCGAACACCGGGGAGCTGTTTTTT. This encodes CRGAPTGANTGELFF.

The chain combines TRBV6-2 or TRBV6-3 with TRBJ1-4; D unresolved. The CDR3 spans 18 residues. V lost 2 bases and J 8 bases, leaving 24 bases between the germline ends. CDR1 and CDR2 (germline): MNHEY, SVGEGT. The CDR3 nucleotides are TGTGCCAGCAGTTACCCAAACGGGATTCCTCCTCCTTGGGAAAAACTGTTTTTT. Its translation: CASSYPNGIPPPWEKLFF.

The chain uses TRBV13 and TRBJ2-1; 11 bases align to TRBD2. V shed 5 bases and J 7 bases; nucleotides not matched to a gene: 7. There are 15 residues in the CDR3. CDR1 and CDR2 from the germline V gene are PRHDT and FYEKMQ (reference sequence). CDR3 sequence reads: CASSHTSGSWNEQFF. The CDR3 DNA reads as TGTGCCAGCAGCCATACTAGCGGGAGTTGGAATGAGCAGTTCTTC.

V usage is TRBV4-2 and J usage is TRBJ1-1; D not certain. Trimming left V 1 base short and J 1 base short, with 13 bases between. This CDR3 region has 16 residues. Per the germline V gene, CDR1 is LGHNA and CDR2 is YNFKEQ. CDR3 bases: TGTGCCAGCAGCCAAGGAGTCGGTATGGGGAACACTGAAGCTTTCTTT. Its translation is CASSQGVGMGNTEAFF.

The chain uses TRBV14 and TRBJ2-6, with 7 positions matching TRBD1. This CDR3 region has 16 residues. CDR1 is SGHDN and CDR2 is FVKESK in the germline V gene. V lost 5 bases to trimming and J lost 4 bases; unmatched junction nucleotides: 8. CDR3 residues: CASSFDRVSGANVLTF. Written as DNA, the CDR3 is TGTGCCAGCAGCTTCGACAGGGTATCGGGGGCCAACGTCCTGACTTTC.

The CDR3 region has the DNA TGTGCCTGGAGTGGGGACGGAAAAAACATTCAGTACTTC. It translates to CAWSGDGKNIQYF. The chain recombines TRBV30 with TRBJ2-4; D tentatively fits TRBD1 or TRBD2 (5 bases each). The V and J ends lost 1 base and 4 bases respectively, with 8 bases between them. The CDR3 is made up of 13 amino acids. CDR1 is GTSNPN, CDR2 SVGIG, per germline (reference sequence).